These 20 T cell receptor beta chains originate from one sample sequenced in a study of CD8 T cells in ankylosing spondylitis. TCRdb itself ran the 5' RACE reads through MiXCR, one entry per CDR3 protein. The sample lists roughly 42,000 distinct CDR3 sequences; less than 3.5% were seen once. Material for sequencing was blood, either unsorted or a sorted T cell fraction (not recorded which). These receptors were collected from a male donor with ankylosing spondylitis or in good health (not recorded which).

This clonotype showed up many times. The CDR3 nucleotides are TGTGCCAGCAGCACTGGGGGCCGGACTGAAGCTTTCTTT. Residues: CASSTGGRTEAFF. The rearrangement uses TRBV9 and TRBJ1-1, with D maybe TRBD1 (6 bases). There are 13 residues in the CDR3. The germline V and J ends were trimmed by 4 bases and 5 bases, with 12 bases remaining between them. Germline V gene lookup returns CDR1 SGDLS and CDR2 YYNGEE.

This clonotype was counted many times. The chain recombines TRBV9 with TRBJ2-5; possibly TRBD2 for D (6 bases). Germline loops: CDR1 SGDLS, CDR2 YYNGEE. The V end was cut by 2 bases, the J end by 2 bases, with 13 bases between. This CDR3 comprises 15 residues. The CDR3 here is CASSVRPGGQETQYF. The DNA of the CDR3 is TGTGCCAGCAGCGTCCGACCTGGGGGGCAAGAGACCCAGTACTTC.

This clonotype occurred many times. J is TRBJ1-5 and V is TRBV9; 9 bases map to TRBD1. This CDR3 is built from 14 residues. The V and J ends lost 3 bases and 6 bases, in that order; junction bases with no gene match: 4. The germline V gene has CDR1 SGDLS and CDR2 YYNGEE. CDR3 DNA: TGTGCCAGCAGCGGAACAGGGGGCGGTCAGCCCCAGCATTTT. The encoded protein is CASSGTGGGQPQHF. Full variable domain (remainder filled in from reference TRBV9 and TRBJ1-5): DSGVTQTPKHLITATGQRVTLRCSPRSGDLSVYWYQQSLDQGLQFLIQYYNGEERAKGNILERFSAQQFPDLHSELNLSSLELGDSALYFCASSGTGGGQPQHFGDGTRLSIL.

This clonotype was counted at least ten times. The chain couples TRBV9 to TRBJ1-1; unclear D gene. V was clipped by 0 bases and J by 1 base, with 1 base between them. The CDR3 runs 12 residues. Germline V gene data show CDR1 as SGDLS and CDR2 as YYNGEE. The CDR3 nucleotides read TGTGCCAGCAGCGTAGAGAACACTGAAGCTTTCTTT. Its translation: CASSVENTEAFF.

This clonotype has just a few counts. This sequence joins TRBV9 and TRBJ1-6; no clear D gene. V lost 0 bases and J 4 bases, leaving 11 bases between the germline ends. Germline lookup yields CDR1 SGDLS and CDR2 YYNGEE. The CDR3 runs 16 residues. The DNA for the CDR3 is TGTGCCAGCAGCGTAGACGAAGGGAGGTATAATTCACCCCTCCACTTT. Amino acid sequence: CASSVDEGRYNSPLHF.

At least ten counts were recorded for this clonotype. The gene calls are TRBV9 and TRBJ2-2; D is ambiguous. Per the germline V gene, CDR1 is SGDLS and CDR2 is YYNGEE. V was shortened by 3 bases and J by 4 bases, with 7 bases between the two germline ends. The CDR3 length is 13 residues. The CDR3 bases are TGTGCCAGCAGCGGCCCGGCCACCGGGGAGCTGTTTTTT. It is translated as CASSGPATGELFF.

Many counts were recorded for this clonotype. This sequence joins TRBV9 and TRBJ2-1, with 7 positions matching TRBD2. J was trimmed by 4 bases and V by 0 bases; bases with no gene match: 4. Germline CDR1 reads SGDLS; CDR2 reads YYNGEE. This CDR3 comprises 15 residues. The CDR3 bases are TGTGCCAGCAGCGTAGCTAGCGGAGCATACAATGAGCAGTTCTTC. Its protein is CASSVASGAYNEQFF. The full variable domain, its missing parts supplied by reference TRBV9 and TRBJ2-1, is DSGVTQTPKHLITATGQRVTLRCSPRSGDLSVYWYQQSLDQGLQFLIQYYNGEERAKGNILERFSAQQFPDLHSELNLSSLELGDSALYFCASSVASGAYNEQFFGPGTRLTVL.

This clonotype was recorded many times. The V gene is TRBV9, the J gene TRBJ2-3, with D possibly TRBD1 on 6 matching bases. The length of the CDR3 is 19 residues. The V end lost 2 bases, the J end lost 0 bases, and 22 bases lay between the germline ends. The V gene's germline CDR1 is SGDLS and CDR2 YYNGEE. This CDR3 is CASSVGMGASRISTDTQYF. The DNA for the CDR3 is TGTGCCAGCAGCGTGGGAATGGGGGCATCCCGGATAAGCACAGATACGCAGTATTTT.

This clonotype has at least ten counts. The chain employs TRBV9 and TRBJ2-5; 7 nucleotides agree with TRBD1. V gave up 0 bases and J gave up 7 bases; unmatched junction bases: 12. The CDR3 is made up of 16 amino acids. Germline assignment: CDR1 SGDLS and CDR2 YYNGEE. DNA of the CDR3: TGTGCCAGCAGCGTAGTAGTGGGACAGACCCCAGGGACCCAGTACTTC. It codes for CASSVVVGQTPGTQYF.

This clonotype was recorded at least ten times. This chain uses TRBV9 with TRBJ2-5, with D unresolved. Deletions cut 4 bases from V and 5 bases from J, with 12 bases between. Per the germline V gene, CDR1 is SGDLS and CDR2 is YYNGEE. The CDR3 covers 13 residues. CDR3 protein: CASSPGLVETQYF. Written as DNA, the CDR3 is TGTGCCAGCAGCCCTGGTCTAGTCGAGACCCAGTACTTC. Drawing the rest from reference TRBV9 and TRBJ2-5, the complete variable domain is DSGVTQTPKHLITATGQRVTLRCSPRSGDLSVYWYQQSLDQGLQFLIQYYNGEERAKGNILERFSAQQFPDLHSELNLSSLELGDSALYFCASSPGLVETQYFGPGTRLLVL.

This clonotype is categorized as large. The chain links TRBV9 to TRBJ1-3; D not resolved. CDR3 length: 16 residues. Trimming cost V 0 bases and J 2 bases, with 12 bases left between them. CDR1 SGDLS and CDR2 YYNGEE come from the germline V gene. CDR3: CASSVDAGGTGNTIYF. DNA for the CDR3: TGTGCCAGCAGCGTAGACGCAGGAGGGACTGGAAACACCATATATTTT.

This clonotype was recorded many times. The rearrangement uses TRBV9 and TRBJ2-7; D may be TRBD1 or TRBD2 (6 bases each). Germline values: CDR1 SGDLS, CDR2 YYNGEE. Trimming removed 0 bases from V and 0 bases from J, with 13 bases in between. This CDR3 is built from 16 residues. The CDR3 loop reads CASSVEGGRFSYEQYF. The CDR3 DNA sequence: TGTGCCAGCAGCGTAGAGGGGGGCAGGTTCTCCTACGAGCAGTACTTC. The full variable domain, in which reference TRBV9 and TRBJ2-7 provide the parts outside the CDR3, is DSGVTQTPKHLITATGQRVTLRCSPRSGDLSVYWYQQSLDQGLQFLIQYYNGEERAKGNILERFSAQQFPDLHSELNLSSLELGDSALYFCASSVEGGRFSYEQYFGPGTRLTVT.

This clonotype occurred many times. The chain uses TRBV9 and TRBJ2-5; D is uncertain. The CDR3 loop spans 14 amino acids. Looked up from germline, CDR1 is SGDLS and CDR2 is YYNGEE. V lost 4 bases and J lost 5, with 15 bases in between. CDR3 loop: CASSPRAGRETQYF. The DNA for the CDR3 is TGTGCCAGCAGCCCCCGCGCCGGACGGGAGACCCAGTACTTC.

The table lists this clonotype with many counts. The chain is built from TRBV9 and TRBJ1-2; 7 bases align to TRBD1. This CDR3 has 15 residues. The J segment lost 4 bases and the V segment lost 0 bases, leaving 6 bases of the junction unmatched. Looked up from germline, CDR1 is SGDLS and CDR2 is YYNGEE. CDR3 DNA sequence: TGTGCCAGCAGCGTAGCGGAAGGGGGCCTCTATGGCTACACCTTC. It codes for CASSVAEGGLYGYTF.

This clonotype appeared many times. The gene calls are TRBV9 and TRBJ1-6, with 7 bases aligning to TRBD1. The CDR3 is 15 residues long. Germline CDR1 SGDLS, CDR2 YYNGEE. The trim removed 0 bases at V and 9 bases at J, leaving 6 bases unmatched. This chain's CDR3 is CASSVGQGWSSPLHF. CDR3 sequence (DNA): TGTGCCAGCAGCGTAGGACAGGGTTGGAGTTCACCCCTCCACTTT.

This clonotype was counted at least ten times. This chain joins TRBV9 and TRBJ2-7; 7 bases are a match to TRBD1. The CDR3 is 14 amino acids. Germline V gene lookup returns CDR1 SGDLS and CDR2 YYNGEE. The V gene end was trimmed by 3 bases and the J gene end by 2 bases; junction bases not matched to a gene: 5. The CDR3, as DNA: TGTGCCAGCAGCGCGGGACAGATAGCCTACGAGCAGTACTTC. This translates into CASSAGQIAYEQYF.

This clonotype was detected ten times or more. The chain joins TRBV9 to TRBJ2-3; D is undetermined. Trimming took off 0 bases at V and 2 bases at J, with 4 bases between the two ends. The CDR3 runs 13 residues. Germline CDR1 is SGDLS and CDR2 is YYNGEE. CDR3 protein: CASSVADTDTQYF. The CDR3 DNA follows: TGTGCCAGCAGCGTAGCGGACACAGATACGCAGTATTTT.

Many counts were recorded for this clonotype. The chain couples TRBV9 to TRBJ1-6; D remains unclear. Looked up from germline, CDR1 is SGDLS and CDR2 is YYNGEE. Trimming took off 0 bases at V and 6 bases at J, with 4 bases between the two ends. CDR3 length: 13 amino acids. CDR3 DNA sequence: TGTGCCAGCAGCGTAGGGAGTAATTCACCCCTCCACTTT. It is translated as CASSVGSNSPLHF.

V usage is TRBV9 and J usage is TRBJ2-5, with 7 nucleotides matching TRBD2. CDR1 and CDR2 from the germline V gene are SGDLS and YYNGEE. The CDR3 is made up of 14 amino acids. Trimming removed 0 bases from V and 5 bases from J; junction bases left unmatched: 4. In nucleotides, the CDR3 is TGTGCCAGCAGCGTAGTCGGGGGGTTGGAGACCCAGTACTTC. It yields the protein CASSVVGGLETQYF. The variable domain in full, completed from reference TRBV9 and TRBJ2-5, reads DSGVTQTPKHLITATGQRVTLRCSPRSGDLSVYWYQQSLDQGLQFLIQYYNGEERAKGNILERFSAQQFPDLHSELNLSSLELGDSALYFCASSVVGGLETQYFGPGTRLLVL.

This clonotype was counted many times. This chain uses TRBV9 with TRBJ1-6; no clear D gene. This CDR3 region has 12 residues. Trimming shortened V by 3 bases and J by 14 bases, and 12 bases separated the two germline ends. Looked up from germline, CDR1 is SGDLS and CDR2 is YYNGEE. DNA of the CDR3: TGTGCCAGCAGCGCCGTAGAGGGAGCCCTCCACTTT. Translated, it gives CASSAVEGALHF.